This T cell receptor (beta chain) appears in the sequencing data of a study of blood T cell repertoires in COVID-19. As for the study in general: Nucleic acid was either cDNA or gDNA, and it came from T cells, B-cell-depleted T cells, or PBMCs.

Repertoires were generated with immunoSEQ multiplex PCR, while TCRdb's copy carries only in-frame clones and drops some. The data show about 180,000 clones, with roughly 90% seen just once and around 21% held by the top ten. V was cut by 4 bases and J by 3 bases, with 17 bases left in between. The CDR3 extends over 16 amino acids. Germline assignment: CDR1 SGHKS and CDR2 YYEKEE (reference sequence). The sequencing sample was made of peripheral blood. The chain has TRBV5-5 and TRBJ2-1; D is unclear. This sequence was found in a man in his 70s with active or convalescent COVID-19. The CDR3 DNA is TGTGCCAGCAGCCCCCCCGAGACCAGGATCTACAATGAGCAGTTCTTC. Amino acids: CASSPPETRIYNEQFF. Full variable domain (outside the CDR3, taken from reference TRBV5-5 and TRBJ2-1): DAGVTQSPTHLIKTRGQQVTLRCSPISGHKSVSWYQQVLGQGPQFIFQYYEKEERGRGNFPDRFSARQFPNYSSELNVNALLLGDSALYLCASSPPETRIYNEQFFGPGTRLTVL.